This T cell receptor (beta chain) stems from a study of Graves' ophthalmopathy and Graves' hyperthyroidism. About the study: Blood was drawn at initial diagnosis, before any treatment. Study-level points and caveats: Its predictions of ophthalmopathy progression gave the model 55% to 71% sensitivity and 72% to 85% specificity.

Amplification of TCR beta CDR3 regions used RNA transcripts. An opening RT-PCR round employed HTBI primers and preceded a second-round multiplex PCR. TCRdb re-called the multiplex PCR reads through MiXCR, storing one row per CDR3 protein. Here the sample spans 340,000 or so distinct CDR3 sequences, around a sixth being singletons. This clonotype was counted a few times. Its target is unknown. The CDR3 sequence is 15 residues long. Trimming shortened V by 5 bases and J by 1 base, and 12 bases separated the two germline ends. CDR1 is MNHEY, CDR2 SVGEGT, per germline. Reliance was placed on clinical symptoms, serum thyroxine, TRAb, thyroid ultrasound and orbital computed tomography for diagnosis. Roughly 10 ml of fresh blood yielded the PBMCs by density gradient.

The gene calls are TRBV6-2 or TRBV6-3 and TRBJ1-3, with TRBD1 as a possible D gene (6 bases). Sequenced material: peripheral blood. The source of this sequence is an adult man with Graves' ophthalmopathy. The CDR3 DNA reads as TGTGCCAGCAGTCGAGGACAGCATTCTGGAAACACCATATATTTT. Translation gives CASSRGQHSGNTIYF.